These 4 T cell receptor beta chains were all obtained from the same sample, sequenced in a study of cytomegalovirus exposure and HLA in healthy donors. Use of 60 Vbeta and 13 Jbeta primers characterized the PCR. Clones were sequenced by immunoSEQ multiplex PCR, and TCRdb holds only the in-frame ones, with some missing. The sample lists about 190,000 clones, around 78% occurring once. The specimen was PBMCs. Source of these receptors: a woman in her thirties in good health and CMV-seropositive.

The chain employs TRBV27 and TRBJ1-4, with D possibly TRBD1 on 6 matching bases. Germline assignment: CDR1 MNHEY and CDR2 SMNVEV (reference sequence). The CDR3 length is 13 residues. The V end was cut by 6 bases, the J end by 8 bases, with 13 bases between. The CDR3 is CASRDTGQEKLFF. The CDR3 DNA reads as TGTGCCAGCAGAGACACAGGGCAAGAAAAACTGTTTTTT.

This clone has only one observation. The gene calls are TRBV21-1 and TRBJ1-3; the table's D call, TRBD1, has no DNA check behind it. TRBV21-1 is given as a pseudogene. This CDR3 spans 16 amino acids. The DNA for the CDR3 is TGTGCCAGCAGTAAGGGGGATTGGCTTTACCGTAACATCATATATTTT. This encodes CASSKGDWLYRNIIYF.

The genes are TRBV30 and TRBJ2-1; maybe TRBD2 (6 bases). This CDR3 has 15 residues. Germline V gene lookup returns CDR1 GTSNPN and CDR2 SVGIG (reference sequence). Trimming removed 0 bases from V and 2 bases from J, with 11 bases in between. The CDR3 sequence: CAWSVLSGAYNEQFF. The CDR3 region has the DNA TGTGCCTGGAGTGTACTTAGCGGAGCCTACAATGAGCAGTTCTTC.

The chain joins TRBV18 to TRBJ2-1; tentatively, D is TRBD1 (7 bases). Germline CDR1 KGHSH, CDR2 LQKENI. The V end was cut by 6 bases, the J end by 0 bases, with 15 bases between. This CDR3 comprises 16 residues. The CDR3 reads CASSSGGRNSYNEQFF. CDR3 nucleotide sequence: TGTGCCAGCTCCTCAGGGGGGCGGAACTCCTACAATGAGCAGTTCTTC.